This TCR beta chain was recovered during a study of OX40 agonist ivuxolimab in advanced cancers. Looked up from germline, CDR1 is KGHSH and CDR2 is LQKENI. Trimming took off 2 bases at V and 5 bases at J, with 18 bases between the two ends. There are 16 residues in the CDR3. TCRdb's table, derived via immunoSEQ multiplex PCR, lists solely in-frame clones and lacks some. The sample has tens of thousands of clones; roughly nine tenths are singletons. The receptor was derived from an adult with an advanced solid tumor such as melanoma, head and neck, liver or kidney cancer. Sequencing used CD4+ or CD8+ T cells sorted from blood, obtained in a trial of the OX40 agonist ivuxolimab. V usage is TRBV18 and J usage is TRBJ1-1, with a weak D call TRBD1 (6 bases). In nucleotides, the CDR3 is TGTGCCAGCTCACCAGGGTCGGCAGGGGTGGGAACTGAAGCTTTCTTT. Translating it yields CASSPGSAGVGTEAFF.